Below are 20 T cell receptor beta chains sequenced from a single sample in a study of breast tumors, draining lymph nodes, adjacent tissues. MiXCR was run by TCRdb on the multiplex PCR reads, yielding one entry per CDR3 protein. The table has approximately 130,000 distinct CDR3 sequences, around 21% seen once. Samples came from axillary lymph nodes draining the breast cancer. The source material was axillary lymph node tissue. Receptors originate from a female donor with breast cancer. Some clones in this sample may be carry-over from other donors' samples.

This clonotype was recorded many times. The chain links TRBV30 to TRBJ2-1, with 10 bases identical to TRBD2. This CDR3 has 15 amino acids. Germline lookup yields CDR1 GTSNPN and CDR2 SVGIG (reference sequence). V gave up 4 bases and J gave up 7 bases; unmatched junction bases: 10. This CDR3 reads CAWTPWQREGNEQFF. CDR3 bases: TGTGCCTGGACCCCCTGGCAGCGGGAGGGGAATGAGCAGTTCTTC.

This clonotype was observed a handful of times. For the CDR3, the DNA is TGTGCCAGCAGCCGTAGGACAGGGGGAGGCTACACCTTC. Its translation: CASSRRTGGGYTF. The chain is built from TRBV12-3 or TRBV12-4 and TRBJ1-2, with 10 bases matching TRBD1. CDR3 size: 13 residues. Trimming took 6 bases from V and 8 from J; bases not matched to a gene: 6.

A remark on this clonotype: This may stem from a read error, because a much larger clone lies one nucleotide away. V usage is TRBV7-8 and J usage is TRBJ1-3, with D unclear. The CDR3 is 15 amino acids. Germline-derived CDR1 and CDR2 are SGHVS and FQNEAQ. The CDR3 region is CASSSRGRSGNTIHF. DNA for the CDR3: TGTGCCAGCAGCTCGAGAGGACGCTCTGGAAACACCATACATTTT.

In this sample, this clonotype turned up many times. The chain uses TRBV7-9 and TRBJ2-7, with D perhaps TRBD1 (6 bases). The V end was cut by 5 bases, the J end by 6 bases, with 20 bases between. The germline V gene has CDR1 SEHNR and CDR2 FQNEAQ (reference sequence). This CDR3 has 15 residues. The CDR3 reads CASSSDSGTTSEQYF. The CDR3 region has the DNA TGTGCCAGCAGCAGTGATTCCGGGACAACCTCCGAGCAGTACTTC.

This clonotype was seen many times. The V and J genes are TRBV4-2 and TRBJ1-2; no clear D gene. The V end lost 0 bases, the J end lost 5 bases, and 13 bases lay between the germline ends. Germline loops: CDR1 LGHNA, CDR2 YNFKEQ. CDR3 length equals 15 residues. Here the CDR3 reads CASSQELRELYGYTF. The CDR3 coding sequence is TGTGCCAGCAGCCAAGAGTTAAGGGAATTGTATGGCTACACCTTC.

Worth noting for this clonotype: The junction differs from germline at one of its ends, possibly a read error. In DNA form, the CDR3 reads TGTGCCGGCAGTGACTCTGCAGGGGGTAGCACAGATACGCAGTATTTT. Residues: CAGSDSAGGSTDTQYF. The V and J genes are TRBV6-4 and TRBJ2-3, with 7 positions matching TRBD1. There are 16 residues in the CDR3. Germline-derived CDR1 and CDR2 are MRHNA and SNTAGT.

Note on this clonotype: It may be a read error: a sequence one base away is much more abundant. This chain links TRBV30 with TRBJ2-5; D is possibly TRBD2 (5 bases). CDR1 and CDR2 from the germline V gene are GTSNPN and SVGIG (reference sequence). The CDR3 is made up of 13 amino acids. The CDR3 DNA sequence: TGTGCCCGGAGAGGGAGCCTAAGCGAGACCCAGTACTTC. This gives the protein CARRGSLSETQYF.

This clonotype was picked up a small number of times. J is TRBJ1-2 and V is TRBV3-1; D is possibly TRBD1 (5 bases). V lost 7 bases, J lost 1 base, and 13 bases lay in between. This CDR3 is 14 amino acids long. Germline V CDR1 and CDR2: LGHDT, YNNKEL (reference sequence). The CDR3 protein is CASKSGWDNYGYTF. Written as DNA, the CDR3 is TGTGCCAGCAAATCAGGGTGGGATAACTATGGCTACACCTTC.

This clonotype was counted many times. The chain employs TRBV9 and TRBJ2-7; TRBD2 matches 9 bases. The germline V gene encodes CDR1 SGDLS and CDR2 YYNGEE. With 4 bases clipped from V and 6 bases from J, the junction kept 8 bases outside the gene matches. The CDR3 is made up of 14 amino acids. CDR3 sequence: CASSPLAGFGEQYF. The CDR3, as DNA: TGTGCCAGCAGCCCTCTAGCGGGATTCGGCGAGCAGTACTTC.

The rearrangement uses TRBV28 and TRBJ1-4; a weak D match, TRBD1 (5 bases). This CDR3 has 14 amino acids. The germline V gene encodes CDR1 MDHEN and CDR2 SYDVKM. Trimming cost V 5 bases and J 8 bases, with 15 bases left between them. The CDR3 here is CASSREPGREKLFF. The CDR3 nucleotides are TGTGCCAGCAGTCGCGAACCGGGACGGGAAAAACTGTTTTTT.

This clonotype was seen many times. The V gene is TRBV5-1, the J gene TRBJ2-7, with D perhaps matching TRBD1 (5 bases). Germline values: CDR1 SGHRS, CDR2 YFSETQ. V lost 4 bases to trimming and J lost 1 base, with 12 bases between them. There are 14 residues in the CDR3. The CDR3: CASSPDSWSYEQYF. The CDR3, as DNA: TGCGCCAGCAGCCCTGACAGTTGGTCCTACGAGCAGTACTTC.

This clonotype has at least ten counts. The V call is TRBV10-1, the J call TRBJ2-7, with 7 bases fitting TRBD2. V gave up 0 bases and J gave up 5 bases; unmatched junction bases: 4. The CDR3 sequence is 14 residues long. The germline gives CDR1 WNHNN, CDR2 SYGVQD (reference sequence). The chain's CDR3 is CASSESAGAHEQYF. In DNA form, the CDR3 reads TGCGCCAGCAGTGAGTCGGCGGGAGCCCACGAGCAGTACTTC.

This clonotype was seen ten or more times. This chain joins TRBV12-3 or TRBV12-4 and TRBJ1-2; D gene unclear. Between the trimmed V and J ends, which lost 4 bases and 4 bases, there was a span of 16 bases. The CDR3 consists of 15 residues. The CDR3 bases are TGTGCCAGCAGTTCCGACCCTTTCGATTTCTATGGCTACACCTTC. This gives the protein CASSSDPFDFYGYTF.

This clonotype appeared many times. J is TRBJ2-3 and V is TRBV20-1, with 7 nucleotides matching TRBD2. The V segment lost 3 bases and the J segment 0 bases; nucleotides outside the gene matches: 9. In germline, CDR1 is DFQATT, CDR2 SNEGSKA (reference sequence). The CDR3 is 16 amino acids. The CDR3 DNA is TGCAGTGCTAGGCGGAGTAGCGGGTATAGCACAGATACGCAGTATTTT. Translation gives CSARRSSGYSTDTQYF.

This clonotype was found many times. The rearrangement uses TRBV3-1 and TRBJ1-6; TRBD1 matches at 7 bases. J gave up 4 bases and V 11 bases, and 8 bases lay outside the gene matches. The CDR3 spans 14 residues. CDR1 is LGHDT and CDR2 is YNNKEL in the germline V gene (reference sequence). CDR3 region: CAVSQGEYNSPLHF. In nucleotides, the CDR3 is TGTGCCGTCAGCCAGGGGGAATATAATTCACCCCTCCACTTT.

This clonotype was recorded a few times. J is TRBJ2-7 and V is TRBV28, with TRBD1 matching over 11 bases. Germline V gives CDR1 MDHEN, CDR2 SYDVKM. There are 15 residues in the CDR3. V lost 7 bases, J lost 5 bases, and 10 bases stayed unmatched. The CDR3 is CASTLHGQGADEQYF. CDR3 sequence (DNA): TGTGCCAGCACCCTCCATGGACAGGGGGCCGACGAGCAGTACTTC.

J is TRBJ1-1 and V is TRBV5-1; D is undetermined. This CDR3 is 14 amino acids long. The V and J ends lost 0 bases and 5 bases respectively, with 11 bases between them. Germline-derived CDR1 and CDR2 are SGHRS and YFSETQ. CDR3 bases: TGCGCCAGCAGCTTGGACAGCCCGGTGACTGAAGCTTTCTTT. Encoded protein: CASSLDSPVTEAFF.

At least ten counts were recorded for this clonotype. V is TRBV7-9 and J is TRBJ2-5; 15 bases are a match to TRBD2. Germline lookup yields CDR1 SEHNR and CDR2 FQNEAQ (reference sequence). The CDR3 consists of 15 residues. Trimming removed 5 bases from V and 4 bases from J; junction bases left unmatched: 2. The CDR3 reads CASSEGLAGGETQYF. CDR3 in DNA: TGTGCCAGCAGCGAGGGACTAGCGGGAGGAGAGACCCAGTACTTC.

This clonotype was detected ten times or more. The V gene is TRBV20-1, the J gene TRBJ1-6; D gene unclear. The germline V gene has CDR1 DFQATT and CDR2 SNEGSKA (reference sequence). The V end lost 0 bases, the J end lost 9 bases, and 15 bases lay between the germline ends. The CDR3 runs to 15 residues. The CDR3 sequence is CSARDFGRSSSPLHF. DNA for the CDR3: TGCAGTGCTAGAGATTTCGGGAGATCGAGTTCACCCCTCCACTTT.

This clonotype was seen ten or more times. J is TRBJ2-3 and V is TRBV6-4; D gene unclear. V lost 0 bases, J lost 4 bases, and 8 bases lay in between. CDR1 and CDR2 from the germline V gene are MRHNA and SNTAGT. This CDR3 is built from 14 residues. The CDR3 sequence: CASSDSTPPDTQYF. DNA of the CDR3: TGTGCCAGCAGTGACTCGACACCGCCAGATACGCAGTATTTT.